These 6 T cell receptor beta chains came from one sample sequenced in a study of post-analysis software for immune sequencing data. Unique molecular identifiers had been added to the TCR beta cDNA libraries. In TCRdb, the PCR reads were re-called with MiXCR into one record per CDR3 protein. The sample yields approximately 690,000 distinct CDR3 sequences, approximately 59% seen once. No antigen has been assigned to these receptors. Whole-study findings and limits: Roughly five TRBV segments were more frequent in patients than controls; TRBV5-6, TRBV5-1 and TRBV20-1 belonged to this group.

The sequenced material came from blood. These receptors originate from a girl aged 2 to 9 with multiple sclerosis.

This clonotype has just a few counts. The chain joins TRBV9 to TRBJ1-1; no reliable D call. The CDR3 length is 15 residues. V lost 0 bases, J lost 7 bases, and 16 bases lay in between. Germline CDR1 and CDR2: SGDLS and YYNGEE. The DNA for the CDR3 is TGTGCCAGCAGCGTAGCGGAGTGGGGAGGACTTGAAGCTTTCTTT. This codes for CASSVAEWGGLEAFF.

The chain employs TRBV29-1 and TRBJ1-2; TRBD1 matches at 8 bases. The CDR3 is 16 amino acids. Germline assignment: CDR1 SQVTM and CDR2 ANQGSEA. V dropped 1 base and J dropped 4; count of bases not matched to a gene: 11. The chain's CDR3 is CSVEGPRQGRGYGYTF. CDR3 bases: TGCAGCGTTGAAGGACCGAGACAGGGGAGGGGCTATGGCTACACCTTC.

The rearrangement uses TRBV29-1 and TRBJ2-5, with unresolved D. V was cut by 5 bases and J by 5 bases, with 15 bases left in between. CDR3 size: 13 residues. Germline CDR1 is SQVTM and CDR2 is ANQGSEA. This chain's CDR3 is CSVKRTARETQYF. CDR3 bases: TGCAGCGTTAAAAGAACTGCAAGGGAGACCCAGTACTTC.

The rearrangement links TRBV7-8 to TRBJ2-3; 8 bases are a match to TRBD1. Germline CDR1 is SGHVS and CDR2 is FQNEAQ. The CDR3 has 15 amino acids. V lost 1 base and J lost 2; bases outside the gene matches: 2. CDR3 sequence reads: CASSLVTGATDTQYF. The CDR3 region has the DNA TGTGCCAGCAGCTTAGTGACAGGGGCCACAGATACGCAGTATTTT.

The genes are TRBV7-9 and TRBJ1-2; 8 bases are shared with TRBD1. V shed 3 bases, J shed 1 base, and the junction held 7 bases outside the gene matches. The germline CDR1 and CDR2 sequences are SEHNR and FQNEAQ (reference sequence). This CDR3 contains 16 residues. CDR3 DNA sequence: TGTGCCAGCAGCTTGGGGACAGGCGAGAATAACTATGGCTACACCTTC. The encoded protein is CASSLGTGENNYGYTF.

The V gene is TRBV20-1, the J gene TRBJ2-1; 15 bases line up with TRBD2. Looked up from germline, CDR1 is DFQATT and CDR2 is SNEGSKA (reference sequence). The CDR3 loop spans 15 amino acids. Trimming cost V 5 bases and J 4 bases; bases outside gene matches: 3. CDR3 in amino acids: CSAPGTSGRYNEQFF. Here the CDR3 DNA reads TGCAGTGCTCCGGGGACTAGCGGGAGGTACAATGAGCAGTTCTTC.